These T cell receptor beta chains were read from a single sample in a study of identical twins. TCRdb re-called the 5' RACE reads with MiXCR, one entry per CDR3 protein. The table has approximately 260,000 distinct CDR3 sequences, 11% to 15% seen once; the top ten hold around 8.3%. Material for sequencing was memory (CD45RO+) T cells sorted from blood. The receptors were sampled from a woman between 18 and 30 years old in good health. Both conserved end residues are part of each CDR3. A D gene is named only where the DNA matches it firmly. Rows may omit the clone size; those that give it use once, few, many or a size class.

cdr3_aa	cdr3_nt	v_call	j_call	clone_size	d_call
CASSLGGAGSEQLF	TGTGCCAGCAGCTTAGGGGGGGCCGGTAGTGAGCAGCTCTTC	TRBV11-3	TRBJ2-1	.	.
CASSPGLLGTSYEQYF	TGTGCCAGCAGCCCCGGGCTACTCGGCACCTCCTACGAGCAGTACTTC	TRBV11-2	TRBJ2-7	.	.
CSGTGGKETQYF	TGCAGTGGGACAGGGGGGAAAGAGACCCAGTACTTC	TRBV20-1	TRBJ2-5	.	TRBD1
CASSLELGAEAFF	TGTGCCAGCAGTTTAGAGCTAGGGGCTGAAGCTTTCTTT	TRBV12-3/TRBV12-4	TRBJ1-1	many	.
CASSGGVVTGELFF	TGTGCCAGCAGCGGGGGGGTCGTAACCGGGGAGCTGTTTTTT	TRBV9	TRBJ2-2	.	.
CSASSRGPGNGYTF	TGCAGTGCTAGTTCGCGGGGGCCAGGGAACGGCTACACCTTC	TRBV20-1	TRBJ1-2	.	.
CASSLRAGGWETQYF	TGTGCCAGCAGTTTACGCGCGGGAGGTTGGGAGACCCAGTACTTC	TRBV12-3/TRBV12-4	TRBJ2-5	.	TRBD2
CSARRGMNTEAFF	TGCAGTGCTAGGAGGGGAATGAACACTGAAGCTTTCTTT	TRBV20-1	TRBJ1-1	many	.
CSATPHGRGSTEAFF	TGCAGTGCTACCCCCCACGGGCGGGGATCCACTGAAGCTTTCTTT	TRBV20-1	TRBJ1-1	few	.
CATVKQEFSYNEQFF	TGCGCCACCGTTAAACAGGAGTTCTCCTACAATGAGCAGTTCTTC	TRBV23-1	TRBJ2-1	.	.
CSASRTSQETQYF	TGCAGTGCTTCCAGAACTAGCCAAGAGACCCAGTACTTC	TRBV20-1	TRBJ2-5	few	.
CASSQRGQETQYF	TGTGCCAGCTCACAGCGGGGACAAGAGACCCAGTACTTC	TRBV7-2	TRBJ2-5	.	TRBD2
CASSLESDKNTEAFF	TGCGCCAGCAGCTTAGAGTCGGACAAGAACACTGAAGCTTTCTTT	TRBV5-1	TRBJ1-1	many	.
CSAQTGGLIGELFF	TGCAGCGCCCAGACAGGGGGCTTGATCGGGGAGCTGTTTTTT	TRBV29-1	TRBJ2-2	many	TRBD1
CASSRTGGLGEKLFF	TGTGCCAGCAGCAGGACCGGGGGTTTAGGTGAAAAACTGTTTTTT	TRBV12-3/TRBV12-4	TRBJ1-4	.	.
CASSQGRTGTNTEAFF	TGTGCCAGCAGCCAAGGAAGGACAGGGACGAACACTGAAGCTTTCTTT	TRBV4-2	TRBJ1-1	.	TRBD1
CASSLIGSYNEQFF	TGTGCCAGCAGCTTAATTGGGTCCTACAATGAGCAGTTCTTC	TRBV7-6	TRBJ2-1	once	.
CSALPLRESDTQYF	TGCAGTGCTCTCCCCCTCCGGGAATCAGATACGCAGTATTTT	TRBV20-1	TRBJ2-3	few	.
CSVTSGNTDTQYF	TGCAGTGTGACTAGCGGAAATACAGATACGCAGTATTTT	TRBV20-1	TRBJ2-3	.	TRBD2
CASCQAFPTGLADQETQYF	TGTGCCTCCTGCCAGGCCTTCCCAACCGGACTAGCCGACCAAGAGACCCAGTACTTC	TRBV3-1	TRBJ2-5	.	TRBD2
CASSVEGGLTGELFF	TGTGCCAGCAGCGTAGAAGGGGGGCTCACCGGGGAGCTGTTTTTT	TRBV9	TRBJ2-2	few	.
CASSRRDRNQYF	TGTGCCAGCAGCAGGAGGGACCGGAACCAGTACTTC	TRBV5-6	TRBJ2-5	few	.
CASSDGSGGEDTQYF	TGTGCCAGCAGTGATGGGAGCGGGGGGGAGGATACGCAGTATTTT	TRBV2	TRBJ2-3	.	TRBD2
CASSLRGKTYEQYF	TGTGCCAGCAGCTTACGGGGAAAGACCTACGAGCAGTACTTC	TRBV7-9	TRBJ2-7	.	.
CASRQMSRANEQFF	TGTGCCAGCAGGCAGATGTCTAGAGCCAATGAGCAGTTCTTC	TRBV12-3/TRBV12-4	TRBJ2-1	many	.
CSVEGLAGNYEQYF	TGCAGCGTTGAAGGGCTAGCGGGAAACTACGAGCAGTACTTC	TRBV29-1	TRBJ2-7	few	TRBD2
CASRSGTEDYGYTF	TGTGCCAGCAGATCCGGGACGGAGGACTATGGCTACACCTTC	TRBV28	TRBJ1-2	many	.
CASSHRHDRPVEQFF	TGTGCCAGCAGCCACCGACACGACAGGCCGGTCGAGCAGTTCTTC	TRBV3-1	TRBJ2-1	few	.
CASSSGLLNNYEQQYF	TGTGCCAGCAGTTCTGGACTACTAAATAACTACGAACAGCAGTACTTC	TRBV6-5	TRBJ2-7	.	.
CASSYVGLGQGYGYTF	TGTGCCAGCAGTTACGTCGGATTGGGACAGGGTTATGGCTACACCTTC	TRBV6-5	TRBJ1-2	many	TRBD1
CASSQQGVFTGELFF	TGTGCCAGCAGCCAACAGGGAGTCTTCACCGGGGAGCTGTTTTTT	TRBV5-5	TRBJ2-2	.	.
CASSQTWDTEAFF	TGCGCCAGCAGCCAAACGTGGGACACTGAAGCTTTCTTT	TRBV4-3	TRBJ1-1	many	.
CASSSAWGEQFF	TGTGCCAGCAGCTCCGCGTGGGGTGAGCAGTTCTTC	TRBV7-9	TRBJ2-1	.	.
CASSPELDTEAFF	TGCGCCAGCAGCCCAGAATTAGACACTGAAGCTTTCTTT	TRBV4-3	TRBJ1-1	.	.
CASSYTPATYNEQFF	TGTGCCAGCAGCTACACTCCTGCTACCTACAATGAGCAGTTCTTC	TRBV7-2	TRBJ2-1	few	.
CASSLAQGTGGELFF	TGTGCCAGCAGTTTGGCGCAGGGAACTGGCGGGGAGCTGTTTTTT	TRBV27	TRBJ2-2	.	.
CASSPTGGLYGYTF	TGTGCCAGCAGTCCAACAGGGGGCCTCTATGGCTACACCTTC	TRBV27	TRBJ1-2	few	TRBD1
CASSPGTSGDETQYF	TGTGCCAGCAGCCCCGGGACTAGCGGGGATGAGACCCAGTACTTC	TRBV7-3	TRBJ2-5	.	TRBD2
CASSLAADLPKETQYF	TGTGCCAGCAGCTTAGCAGCGGACCTACCTAAAGAGACCCAGTACTTC	TRBV7-2	TRBJ2-5	many	.
CSAYIAGGTYNEQFF	TGCAGTGCTTACATAGCGGGAGGGACCTACAATGAGCAGTTCTTC	TRBV20-1	TRBJ2-1	few	TRBD2
CASRSTSGTGELFF	TGTGCCAGCAGGTCGACTAGCGGCACCGGGGAGCTGTTTTTT	TRBV7-2	TRBJ2-2	few	TRBD2
CSVEGAVNYGYTF	TGCAGCGTTGAAGGGGCAGTAAACTATGGCTACACCTTC	TRBV29-1	TRBJ1-2	few	.
CASSYSGGDSYNEQFF	TGTGCCAGCAGTTACTCGGGGGGGGACTCCTACAATGAGCAGTTCTTC	TRBV6-5	TRBJ2-1	.	TRBD2
CATSRVDGLRAFF	TGTGCCACCAGCAGAGTGGACGGCCTGAGAGCTTTCTTT	TRBV15	TRBJ1-1	few	.
CASTTRGGNSPLHF	TGTGCCAGCACTACGCGAGGGGGGAATTCACCCCTCCACTTT	TRBV12-3/TRBV12-4	TRBJ1-6	.	.
CASSDGQNYGYTF	TGCGCCAGCAGCGATGGACAGAACTATGGCTACACCTTC	TRBV5-1	TRBJ1-2	many	.
CASSLGQGNEQFF	TGTGCCAGCAGCTTAGGACAGGGGAATGAGCAGTTCTTC	TRBV7-9	TRBJ2-1	many	TRBD1